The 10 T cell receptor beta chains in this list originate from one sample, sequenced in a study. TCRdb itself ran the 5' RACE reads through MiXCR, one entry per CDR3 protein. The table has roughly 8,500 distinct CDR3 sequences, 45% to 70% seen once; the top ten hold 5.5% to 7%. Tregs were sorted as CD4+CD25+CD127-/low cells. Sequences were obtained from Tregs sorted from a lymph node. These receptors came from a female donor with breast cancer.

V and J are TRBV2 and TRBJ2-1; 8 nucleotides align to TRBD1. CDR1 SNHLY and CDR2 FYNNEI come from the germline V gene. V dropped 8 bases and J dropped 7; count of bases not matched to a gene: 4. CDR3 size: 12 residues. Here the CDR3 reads CASLHRGNEQFF. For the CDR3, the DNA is TGTGCCAGCCTTCACAGGGGGAATGAGCAGTTCTTC.

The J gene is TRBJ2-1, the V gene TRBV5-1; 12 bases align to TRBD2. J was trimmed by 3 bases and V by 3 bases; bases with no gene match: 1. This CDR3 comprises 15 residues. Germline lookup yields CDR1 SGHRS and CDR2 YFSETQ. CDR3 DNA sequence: TGCGCCAGCAGCTCGGGACTAGCGGGCTACAATGAGCAGTTCTTC. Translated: CASSSGLAGYNEQFF.

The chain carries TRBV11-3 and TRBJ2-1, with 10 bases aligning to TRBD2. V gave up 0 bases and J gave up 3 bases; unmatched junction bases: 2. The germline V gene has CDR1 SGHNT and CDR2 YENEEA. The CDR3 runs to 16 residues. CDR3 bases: TGTGCCAGCAGCTTAGAAGGGACTAGCGTCTACAATGAGCAGTTCTTC. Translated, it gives CASSLEGTSVYNEQFF.

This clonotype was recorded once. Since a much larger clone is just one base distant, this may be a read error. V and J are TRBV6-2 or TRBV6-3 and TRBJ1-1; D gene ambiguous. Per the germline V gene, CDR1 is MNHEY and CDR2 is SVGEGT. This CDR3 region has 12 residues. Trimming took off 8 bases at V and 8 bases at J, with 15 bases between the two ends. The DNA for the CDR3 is TGTGCCAGCGGTACCGGCCACCTCGAAGCTTTCTTT. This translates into CASGTGHLEAFF.

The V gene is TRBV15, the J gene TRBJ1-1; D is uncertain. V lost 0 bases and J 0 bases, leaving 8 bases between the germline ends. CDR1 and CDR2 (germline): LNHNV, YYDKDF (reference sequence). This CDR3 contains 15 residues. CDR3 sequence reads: CATSRDGSMNTEAFF. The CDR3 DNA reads TGTGCCACCAGCAGAGACGGCAGCATGAACACTGAAGCTTTCTTT.

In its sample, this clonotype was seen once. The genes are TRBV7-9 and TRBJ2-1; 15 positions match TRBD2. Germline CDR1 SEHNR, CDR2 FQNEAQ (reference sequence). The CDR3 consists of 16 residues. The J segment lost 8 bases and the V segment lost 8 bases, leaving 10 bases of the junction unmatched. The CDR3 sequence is CASDGEGTSGRHEQFF. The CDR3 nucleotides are TGTGCCAGCGACGGAGAAGGGACTAGCGGGAGGCATGAGCAGTTCTTC.

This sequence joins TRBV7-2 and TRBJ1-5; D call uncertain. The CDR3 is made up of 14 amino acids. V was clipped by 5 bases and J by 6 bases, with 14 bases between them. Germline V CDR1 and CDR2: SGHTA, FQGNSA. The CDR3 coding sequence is TGTGCCAGCAGCCCATCGCACTCGGGTCAGCCCCAGCATTTT. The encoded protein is CASSPSHSGQPQHF.

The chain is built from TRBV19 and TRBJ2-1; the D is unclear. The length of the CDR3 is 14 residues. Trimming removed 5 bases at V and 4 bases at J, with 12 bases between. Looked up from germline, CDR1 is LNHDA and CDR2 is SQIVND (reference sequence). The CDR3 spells CASSVGRPYNEQFF. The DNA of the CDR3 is TGTGCCAGTAGTGTCGGTCGGCCGTACAATGAGCAGTTCTTC.

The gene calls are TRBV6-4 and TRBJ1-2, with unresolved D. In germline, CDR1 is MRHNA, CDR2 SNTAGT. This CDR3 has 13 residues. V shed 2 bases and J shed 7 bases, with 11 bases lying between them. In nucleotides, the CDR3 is TGTGCCAGCAGTGACAGGGAAGGCTCTGGCTACACCTTC. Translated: CASSDREGSGYTF.

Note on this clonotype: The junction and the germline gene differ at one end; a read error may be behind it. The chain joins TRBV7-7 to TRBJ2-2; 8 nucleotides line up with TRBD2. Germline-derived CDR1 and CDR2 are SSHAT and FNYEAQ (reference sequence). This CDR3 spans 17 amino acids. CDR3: CASSLASGRLGTGELFF. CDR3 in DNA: TGTGCTAGCAGCTTAGCCAGCGGGAGATTGGGCACCGGGGAGCTGTTTTTT.